These T cell receptor beta chains were read from a single sample in a study of blood T cell repertoires in COVID-19. Repertoires were generated with immunoSEQ multiplex PCR, while TCRdb's copy carries only in-frame clones and drops some. The data contain approximately 140,000 clones, roughly 88% of them singletons. The sample comprised peripheral blood. The source is a human donor in a cohort sampled during active COVID-19. Both conserved end residues are part of each CDR3. D genes are given only for firm matches. Only part of the rows carry a size: once, few, many, or a class if the clone is expanded.

V: TRBV5-6; D: NA; J: TRBJ2-2; size: NA; CDR3: CASSLFTNTGELFF; DNA: TGTGCCAGCAGCTTGTTTACGAACACCGGGGAGCTGTTTTTT
V: TRBV11-2; D: NA; J: TRBJ2-7; size: NA; CDR3: CASSPSFEQYF; DNA: TGTGCCAGCAGCCCCTCTTTCGAGCAGTACTTC
V: TRBV20-1; D: TRBD2; J: TRBJ2-1; size: NA; CDR3: CSASDGGANEQFF; DNA: TGCAGTGCTAGTGACGGGGGGGCCAATGAGCAGTTCTTC
V: TRBV5-1; D: NA; J: TRBJ1-3; size: NA; CDR3: CASSLDAAGNTIYF; DNA: TGCGCCAGCAGCTTGGACGCAGCTGGAAACACCATATATTTT
V: TRBV5-4; D: NA; J: TRBJ2-1; size: NA; CDR3: CASSLAAGSTYNEQFF; DNA: TGTGCCAGCAGCTTGGCGGCCGGGAGTACCTACAATGAGCAGTTCTTC
V: TRBV27; D: TRBD2; J: TRBJ2-1; size: NA; CDR3: CASSFTWTSGAPTQFF; DNA: TGTGCCAGCAGTTTCACGTGGACTAGCGGAGCCCCCACGCAGTTCTTC
V: TRBV6-5; D: TRBD1; J: TRBJ2-2; size: NA; CDR3: CASRNRDRGTGELFF; DNA: TGTGCCAGCAGAAACCGGGACAGGGGGACCGGGGAGCTGTTTTTT
V: TRBV4-2; D: TRBD1; J: TRBJ1-5; size: NA; CDR3: CASSRRTGGDQPQHF; DNA: TGTGCCAGCAGCCGAAGGACAGGGGGTGATCAGCCCCAGCATTTT
V: TRBV18; D: NA; J: TRBJ1-2; size: NA; CDR3: CASSPRDNPYYTF; DNA: TGTGCCAGCTCACCACGCGATAACCCATACTACACCTTC
V: TRBV29-1; D: NA; J: TRBJ1-6; size: NA; CDR3: CSVVPRVFTSPLHF; DNA: TGCAGCGTTGTTCCCAGGGTTTTTACTTCACCCCTCCACTTT
V: TRBV24-1; D: NA; J: TRBJ1-4; size: NA; CDR3: CATSPWTEATNEKLFF; DNA: TGTGCCACCAGTCCTTGGACAGAAGCAACTAATGAAAAACTGTTTTTT
V: TRBV30; D: TRBD1; J: TRBJ1-2; size: NA; CDR3: CAWSPAGGKYYGYTF; DNA: TGTGCCTGGAGCCCAGCAGGGGGTAAATACTATGGCTACACCTTC
V: TRBV5-1; D: NA; J: TRBJ2-6; size: NA; CDR3: CASSLGWGGPSSGANVLTF; DNA: TGCGCCAGCAGCTTGGGCTGGGGGGGGCCCTCCTCTGGGGCCAACGTCCTGACTTTC
V: TRBV4-2; D: NA; J: TRBJ1-1; size: NA; CDR3: CASSLPGLQNTEAFF; DNA: TGTGCCAGCAGCCTACCGGGACTTCAGAACACTGAAGCTTTCTTT
V: TRBV11-3; D: NA; J: TRBJ1-1; size: NA; CDR3: CASSLERNTEAFF; DNA: TGTGCCAGCAGCTTAGAGAGGAACACTGAAGCTTTCTTT
V: TRBV24-1; D: NA; J: TRBJ2-5; size: once; CDR3: CATGRQARRETQYF; DNA: TGTGCCACGGGTCGACAGGCACGCCGGGAGACCCAGTACTTC
V: TRBV30; D: NA; J: TRBJ1-5; size: NA; CDR3: CAWSAPPGLSNQPQHF; DNA: TGTGCCTGGAGCGCACCACCAGGGTTGAGCAATCAGCCCCAGCATTTT
V: TRBV4-1; D: TRBD1; J: TRBJ1-4; size: NA; CDR3: CASSQRDRGQRAYNEKLFF; DNA: TGCGCCAGCAGCCAACGGGACAGGGGGCAAAGGGCCTATAATGAAAAACTGTTTTTT
V: TRBV30; D: NA; J: TRBJ1-2; size: NA; CDR3: CAWSVPFGGYTF; DNA: TGTGCCTGGAGTGTACCATTCGGTGGCTACACCTTC
V: TRBV7-9; D: NA; J: TRBJ2-7; size: NA; CDR3: CASSLSGTYEQYF; DNA: TGTGCCAGCAGCTTAAGCGGAACCTACGAGCAGTACTTC
V: TRBV6-6; D: TRBD1; J: TRBJ1-5; size: NA; CDR3: CASSSQQGNNQPQHF; DNA: TGTGCCAGCAGTTCCCAACAGGGGAACAATCAGCCCCAGCATTTT
V: TRBV5-1; D: TRBD2; J: TRBJ2-3; size: NA; CDR3: CASSPLRLAGSDTQYF; DNA: TGCGCCAGCAGCCCCCTTCGACTAGCTGGATCAGATACGCAGTATTTT
V: TRBV11-2; D: NA; J: TRBJ2-3; size: NA; CDR3: CASSLVSFSGYTDTQYF; DNA: TGTGCCAGCAGCTTAGTCAGTTTTTCAGGCTACACAGATACGCAGTATTTT
V: TRBV6-1; D: TRBD1; J: TRBJ1-2; size: NA; CDR3: CASSEGQGLTYGYTF; DNA: TGTGCCAGCAGTGAAGGACAGGGCCTCACCTATGGCTACACCTTC
V: TRBV11-2; D: TRBD1; J: TRBJ1-1; size: NA; CDR3: CASRATGGTEAFF; DNA: TGTGCCAGCAGAGCAACAGGGGGCACTGAAGCTTTCTTT
V: TRBV3-1/TRBV3-2; D: TRBD1; J: TRBJ2-2; size: NA; CDR3: CASSLQGVRELFF; DNA: TGTGCCAGCAGCCTGCAGGGGGTCAGGGAGCTGTTTTTT
V: TRBV2; D: NA; J: TRBJ2-7; size: NA; CDR3: CASQQVREQYF; DNA: TGTGCCAGCCAACAGGTTCGGGAGCAGTACTTC
V: TRBV12-3/TRBV12-4; D: NA; J: TRBJ2-1; size: once; CDR3: CASSITGTRQFF; DNA: TGTGCCAGCAGTATTACCGGGACAAGACAGTTCTTC
V: TRBV5-1; D: TRBD2; J: TRBJ2-5; size: NA; CDR3: CASSLAGGPEETQYF; DNA: TGCGCCAGCAGCTTAGCGGGGGGGCCTGAGGAGACCCAGTACTTC
V: TRBV7-2; D: NA; J: TRBJ1-3; size: NA; CDR3: CASGDSPHSGNTIYF; DNA: TGTGCCAGCGGTGACAGCCCCCACTCTGGAAACACCATATATTTT
V: TRBV19; D: NA; J: TRBJ2-5; size: once; CDR3: CASSIFPSRETQYF; DNA: TGTGCCAGTAGTATTTTCCCTTCGCGAGAGACCCAGTACTTC
V: TRBV5-4; D: TRBD2; J: TRBJ2-1; size: NA; CDR3: CASSAGTSYNEQFF; DNA: TGTGCCAGCAGCGCCGGGACTAGCTACAATGAGCAGTTCTTC
V: TRBV11-2; D: NA; J: TRBJ1-5; size: NA; CDR3: CASSLEGSPGYLDQPQHF; DNA: TGTGCCAGCAGCTTAGAGGGTTCCCCGGGGTACTTGGATCAGCCCCAGCATTTT
V: TRBV7-3; D: TRBD1; J: TRBJ1-2; size: NA; CDR3: CASSLEGTGATIYGYTF; DNA: TGTGCCAGCAGCTTAGAGGGAACAGGGGCTACGATCTATGGCTACACCTTC
V: TRBV6-5; D: NA; J: TRBJ2-1; size: NA; CDR3: CASSTPGVSYNEQFF; DNA: TGTGCCAGCAGTACCCCCGGTGTGAGCTACAATGAGCAGTTCTTC
V: TRBV19; D: NA; J: TRBJ1-2; size: NA; CDR3: CASRTGRVTNGYTF; DNA: TGTGCCAGTAGAACCGGCAGGGTCACGAATGGCTACACCTTC
V: TRBV5-6; D: TRBD1; J: TRBJ2-5; size: NA; CDR3: CASSLWDRKETQYF; DNA: TGTGCCAGCAGCTTGTGGGACAGAAAAGAGACCCAGTACTTC
V: TRBV24-1; D: TRBD2; J: TRBJ2-3; size: once; CDR3: CATSDALGAGGRADTQYF; DNA: TGTGCCACCAGTGATGCCCTCGGAGCGGGGGGGCGAGCAGATACGCAGTATTTT
V: TRBV7-2; D: TRBD2; J: TRBJ2-5; size: NA; CDR3: CASSLQRGGQETQYF; DNA: TGTGCCAGCAGCCTCCAGCGGGGGGGCCAAGAGACCCAGTACTTC
V: TRBV3-1/TRBV3-2; D: TRBD2; J: TRBJ2-1; size: NA; CDR3: CASSQGLGNNEQFF; DNA: TGTGCCAGCAGCCAGGGACTAGGGAACAATGAGCAGTTCTTC
V: TRBV5-1; D: NA; J: TRBJ2-7; size: once; CDR3: CASSLDRAYEQYF; DNA: TGCGCCAGCAGCTTGGACAGGGCTTACGAGCAGTACTTC
V: TRBV4-1; D: NA; J: TRBJ2-7; size: once; CDR3: CASSQGPGNEQYF; DNA: TGCGCCAGCAGCCAAGGCCCGGGAAACGAGCAGTACTTC
V: TRBV12-2; D: NA; J: TRBJ2-7; size: NA; CDR3: CASRFLDMNEQYF; DNA: TGTGCAAGTCGCTTCCTCGACATGAACGAGCAGTACTTC
V: TRBV10-3; D: TRBD1; J: TRBJ1-2; size: NA; CDR3: CAISEGDRIMADTF; DNA: TGTGCCATCAGTGAGGGGGACAGGATAATGGCAGACACCTTC
V: TRBV21-1; D: NA; J: TRBJ2-4; size: NA; CDR3: CASSTKGGKNIQYF; DNA: TGTGCCAGCAGCACTAAGGGGGGGAAAAACATTCAGTACTTC